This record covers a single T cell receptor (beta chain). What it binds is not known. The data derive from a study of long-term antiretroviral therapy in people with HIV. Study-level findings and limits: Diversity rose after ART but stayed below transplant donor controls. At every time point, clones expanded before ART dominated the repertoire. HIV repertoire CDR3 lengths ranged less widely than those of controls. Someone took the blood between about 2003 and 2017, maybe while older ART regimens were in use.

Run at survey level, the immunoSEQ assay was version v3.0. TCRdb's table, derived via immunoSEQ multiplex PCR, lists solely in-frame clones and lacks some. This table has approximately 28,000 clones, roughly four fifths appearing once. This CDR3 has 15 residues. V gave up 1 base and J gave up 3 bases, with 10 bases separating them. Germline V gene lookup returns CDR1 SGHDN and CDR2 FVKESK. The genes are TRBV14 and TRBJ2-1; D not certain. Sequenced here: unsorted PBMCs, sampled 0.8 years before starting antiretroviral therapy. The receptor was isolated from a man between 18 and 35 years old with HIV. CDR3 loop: CASSQGRLSYNEQFF. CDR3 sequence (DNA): TGTGCCAGCAGCCAAGGTCGACTGAGCTACAATGAGCAGTTCTTC.